This passage covers 29 T cell receptor beta chains from one sample sequenced in a study of cytomegalovirus exposure and HLA in healthy donors. Vbeta (60) and Jbeta (13) primers were used in the PCR. Using immunoSEQ multiplex PCR, the repertoire was profiled, and TCRdb retains in-frame clones only, with some absent. The data hold 160,000 or so clones, with around four fifths observed a single time. Sequenced material: PBMCs. The receptor set was obtained from a man in his fifties or sixties in good health and CMV-seropositive.

V is TRBV11-3 and J is TRBJ2-1, with a tentative D call TRBD1 (5 bases). The ends were cut back, 5 bases at V and 4 bases at J, with 15 bases in the middle. In germline, CDR1 is SGHNT, CDR2 YENEEA. This CDR3 comprises 15 residues. As DNA, the CDR3 is TGTGCCAGCAGCCCGGATCAGGGCAGATACAATGAGCAGTTCTTC. Amino acid sequence: CASSPDQGRYNEQFF.

The chain recombines TRBV6-6 with TRBJ1-1, with D possibly being TRBD1 (5 bases). Germline lookup yields CDR1 MNHNY and CDR2 SVGAGI (reference sequence). V was clipped by 6 bases and J by 3 bases, with 14 bases between them. CDR3 size: 14 residues. CDR3 sequence (DNA): TGTGCCAGCAGCGGACCCAGGGATGACACTGAAGCTTTCTTT. This translates into CASSGPRDDTEAFF.

This clone was recorded only once. This rearrangement joins TRBV27 to TRBJ2-7; perhaps TRBD1 as D (6 bases). Trimming stripped 5 bases from V and 0 bases from J, with 11 bases between. In germline, CDR1 is MNHEY, CDR2 SMNVEV (reference sequence). This CDR3 has 14 amino acids. This CDR3 is CASSRRQDSYEQYF. In nucleotides, the CDR3 is TGTGCCAGCAGTCGAAGACAGGACTCCTACGAGCAGTACTTC.

There are a few counts of this clone. The V call is TRBV4-1, the J call TRBJ2-3; 9 nucleotides agree with TRBD2. The germline gives CDR1 MGHRA, CDR2 YSYEKL. This CDR3 contains 19 residues. Trimming removed 4 bases from V and 6 bases from J; junction bases left unmatched: 20. The CDR3 nucleotides are TGCGCCAGCAGCCGTCAAGAGCCGGGACTAGCTCCGGATGGGGATACGCAGTATTTT. Translation: CASSRQEPGLAPDGDTQYF.

The chain is built from TRBV2 and TRBJ2-7, with unresolved D. Germline lookup yields CDR1 SNHLY and CDR2 FYNNEI. V lost 0 bases, J lost 4 bases, and 7 bases lay in between. The CDR3 consists of 13 residues. In nucleotides, the CDR3 is TGTGCCAGCAGTGAAGCTGTAGATTACGAGCAGTACTTC. This encodes CASSEAVDYEQYF.

This clone was detected only a few times. The chain combines TRBV6-6 with TRBJ1-2, with D perhaps matching TRBD1 (5 bases). This CDR3 spans 12 amino acids. Trimming shortened V by 4 bases and J by 8 bases, and 11 bases separated the two germline ends. Germline V lookup: CDR1 MNHNY, CDR2 SVGAGI (reference sequence). CDR3 residues: CASSFTGSGYTF. DNA of the CDR3: TGTGCCAGCAGTTTTACAGGATCCGGCTACACCTTC.

In its sample, this clone was seen a few times. This chain joins TRBV11-1 and TRBJ2-7; TRBD1 is a possible D gene (6 bases). Germline V gives CDR1 SGHAT, CDR2 FQDESV (reference sequence). The CDR3 spans 14 residues. V lost 5 bases and J 5 bases, leaving 16 bases between the germline ends. Written as DNA, the CDR3 is TGTGCCAGCAGCACAGGGTTTTTTGCCAACGAGCAGTACTTC. This sequence encodes CASSTGFFANEQYF.

A note on this clone: The junction differs from germline at one of its ends, possibly a read error. The genes are TRBV7-9 and TRBJ2-4; 7 positions match TRBD2. Germline CDR1 SEHNR, CDR2 FQNEAQ (reference sequence). The CDR3 length is 15 residues. The CDR3 protein is CSSSLGREVVNIQYF. CDR3 nucleotides: TGTTCCAGCAGCTTGGGACGGGAGGTGGTAAACATTCAGTACTTC.

The chain links TRBV7-6 to TRBJ2-7; 12 bases align to TRBD2. Germline V lookup: CDR1 SGHVS, CDR2 FNYEAQ. Trimming took 6 bases from V and 5 from J; bases not matched to a gene: 5. The CDR3 is 14 residues long. The CDR3 coding sequence is TGTGCCAGCAGGCCCGGACTAGCGGGAAACGAGCAGTACTTC. Translating it yields CASRPGLAGNEQYF.

This chain links TRBV7-2 with TRBJ2-1, with 8 bases matching TRBD2. The CDR3 is made up of 15 amino acids. J lost 4 bases, V lost 5 bases, and 7 bases had no gene match. Germline CDR1 reads SGHTA; CDR2 reads FQGNSA. The CDR3 bases are TGTGCCAGCAGCCCCCCCGCGGGGGGTTACAATGAGCAGTTCTTC. Translating gives CASSPPAGGYNEQFF.

The gene calls are TRBV7-9 and TRBJ2-1, with D unresolved. V lost 8 bases and J lost 5, with 19 bases in between. The germline gives CDR1 SEHNR, CDR2 FQNEAQ (reference sequence). The CDR3 sequence is 15 residues long. The CDR3 spells CASSLNRRSHNEQFF. The DNA of the CDR3 is TGTGCCAGCTCCCTCAATCGGCGGAGCCACAATGAGCAGTTCTTC.

As regards this clone: The sample carries other DNA sequences with the same CDR3. The V gene is TRBV5-1, the J gene TRBJ2-3, with 9 bases aligning to TRBD1. The length of the CDR3 is 15 residues. CDR1 and CDR2 from the germline V gene are SGHRS and YFSETQ. Trimming took 4 bases from V and 5 from J; bases not matched to a gene: 8. The CDR3 is CASSTTGGVGDTQYF. CDR3 bases: TGCGCCAGCAGCACTACAGGGGGCGTTGGAGATACGCAGTATTTT.

DNA of the CDR3: TGTGCCAGCAGCTCCACAGGGGGCGGCTATGGCTACACCTTC. Its translation is CASSSTGGGYGYTF. The V and J genes are TRBV7-9 and TRBJ1-2; 9 bases align to TRBD1. This CDR3 comprises 14 residues. Trimming removed 4 bases from V and 4 bases from J; junction bases left unmatched: 4. Germline CDR1 SEHNR, CDR2 FQNEAQ (reference sequence).

Here the CDR3 DNA reads TGCGCCAGCAGTGTGGACAGTTACAATGAGCAGTTCTTC. As protein: CASSVDSYNEQFF. The rearrangement links TRBV10-2 to TRBJ2-1; tentatively, D is TRBD1 (6 bases). In germline, CDR1 is WSHSY, CDR2 SAAADI. Trimming shortened V by 4 bases and J by 4 bases, and 8 bases separated the two germline ends. CDR3 length: 13 amino acids.

This chain joins TRBV5-1 and TRBJ2-5; 9 bases agree with TRBD2. The J call may be incorrect, as the DNA end agrees better with TRBJ2-7. The CDR3 is made up of 17 amino acids. Germline values: CDR1 SGHRS, CDR2 YFSETQ. CDR3 DNA: TGCGCCAGCAGCTTGGTCCCGGGACTAGCTATCGCCTACGAGCAGTACTTC. Its translation is CASSLVPGLAIAYEQYF.

A word on this clone: Other DNA sequences in this sample translate to the same CDR3. This rearrangement joins TRBV9 to TRBJ1-3, with 8 bases matching TRBD1. The CDR3 loop spans 17 amino acids. CDR1 SGDLS and CDR2 YYNGEE come from the germline V gene. Losses at the gene ends were 3 bases for V and 2 bases for J; bases not matched to a gene: 10. The CDR3 DNA reads as TGTGCCAGCAGCGCAAACAGGGGGGATAGAGCTGGAAACACCATATATTTT. It is translated as CASSANRGDRAGNTIYF.

The chain has TRBV7-8 and TRBJ2-7; TRBD1 matches at 8 bases. This CDR3 comprises 15 residues. Germline values: CDR1 SGHVS, CDR2 FQNEAQ. V dropped 6 bases and J dropped 2; count of bases not matched to a gene: 9. The CDR3 bases are TGTGCCAGCAGATTTGACAGGGGCGTGACCTACGAGCAGTACTTC. Its translation: CASRFDRGVTYEQYF.

This chain connects TRBV2 to TRBJ2-1; 8 bases fit TRBD2. The CDR3 length is 17 residues. J lost 2 bases, V lost 0 bases, and 6 bases had no gene match. Germline CDR1 and CDR2: SNHLY and FYNNEI. In nucleotides, the CDR3 is TGTGCCAGCAGTGAAGCGCGTAGCGGGATGACCTACAATGAGCAGTTCTTC. Translated, it gives CASSEARSGMTYNEQFF.

V is TRBV27 and J is TRBJ2-5; 11 bases match TRBD2. Germline V gene lookup returns CDR1 MNHEY and CDR2 SMNVEV (reference sequence). V lost 4 bases to trimming and J lost 3 bases; unmatched junction nucleotides: 7. The CDR3 has 16 amino acids. The CDR3 DNA reads TGTGCCAGCAGTTCACTTAGCGGGAGGGGGAAAGAGACCCAGTACTTC. Translating it yields CASSSLSGRGKETQYF.

This clone has only a few counts. The chain carries TRBV2 and TRBJ2-7, with D unclear. Germline values: CDR1 SNHLY, CDR2 FYNNEI. V was shortened by 6 bases and J by 3 bases, with 3 bases between the two germline ends. The CDR3 contains 10 residues. The CDR3 protein is CASSGYEQYF. The CDR3 region has the DNA TGTGCCAGCAGCGGCTACGAGCAGTACTTC.

Of note for this clone: Other nucleotide sequences in the sample specify the same CDR3. The chain joins TRBV9 to TRBJ2-2, with 7 positions matching TRBD1. V was pared by 2 bases and J by 4 bases, with 5 bases of the junction left unmatched. The CDR3 sequence is 15 residues long. CDR1 is SGDLS, CDR2 YYNGEE, per germline. CDR3 in DNA: TGTGCCAGCAGCGTTTTATCAGGGGGCACCGGGGAGCTGTTTTTT. Translation: CASSVLSGGTGELFF.

The chain recombines TRBV7-9 with TRBJ2-2; a possible D gene is TRBD2 (5 bases). The length of the CDR3 is 15 residues. Trimming took off 0 bases at V and 4 bases at J, with 9 bases between the two ends. Germline V gene sequence: CDR1 SEHNR, CDR2 FQNEAQ (reference sequence). CDR3 loop: CASSLAGEITGELFF. The CDR3 region has the DNA TGTGCCAGCAGCTTAGCCGGGGAGATCACCGGGGAGCTGTTTTTT.

The chain combines TRBV9 with TRBJ2-1; 7 bases map to TRBD1. Germline CDR1 SGDLS, CDR2 YYNGEE. V shed 3 bases and J 7 bases; nucleotides not matched to a gene: 1. This CDR3 region has 12 residues. CDR3 amino acids: CASSETGNEQFF. In nucleotides, the CDR3 is TGTGCCAGCAGCGAGACAGGGAATGAGCAGTTCTTC.

The chain joins TRBV18 to TRBJ2-7; D is perhaps TRBD1 (5 bases). The V gene's germline CDR1 is KGHSH and CDR2 LQKENI. The CDR3 extends over 14 amino acids. V was clipped by 4 bases and J by 2 bases, with 12 bases between them. This CDR3 reads CASSRPTDTYEQYF. CDR3 coding DNA: TGTGCCAGCTCACGTCCGACAGATACCTACGAGCAGTACTTC.

V is TRBV14 and J is TRBJ2-7; 8 positions agree with TRBD2. The length of the CDR3 is 14 residues. The V gene end was trimmed by 4 bases and the J gene end by 5 bases; junction bases not matched to a gene: 7. Germline V gene data show CDR1 as SGHDN and CDR2 as FVKESK. The CDR3: CASSLGHGGDEQYF. The CDR3 nucleotides read TGTGCCAGCAGCCTCGGCCACGGGGGGGACGAGCAGTACTTC. The variable domain in full, with the rest retrieved from reference TRBV14 and TRBJ2-7, is EAGVTQFPSHSVIEKGQTVTLRCDPISGHDNLYWYRRVMGKEIKFLLHFVKESKQDESGMPNNRFLAERTGGTYSTLKVQPAELEDSGVYFCASSLGHGGDEQYFGPGTRLTVT.

The rearrangement uses TRBV4-1 and TRBJ2-7; D not resolved. The CDR3 is made up of 14 amino acids. Trimming removed 5 bases from V and 2 bases from J, with 13 bases in between. Per the germline V gene, CDR1 is MGHRA and CDR2 is YSYEKL. The DNA for the CDR3 is TGCGCCAGCAGCTCACCCCGGAGTCCCTACGAGCAGTACTTC. Amino acid sequence: CASSSPRSPYEQYF.

The chain recombines TRBV28 with TRBJ1-4; unclear D gene. The CDR3 runs 14 residues. Trimming left V 6 bases short and J 0 bases short, with 8 bases between. CDR1 and CDR2 from the germline V gene are MDHEN and SYDVKM. CDR3 protein: CASRHGATNEKLFF. CDR3 nucleotide sequence: TGTGCCAGCAGGCACGGAGCAACTAATGAAAAACTGTTTTTT.

V is TRBV19 and J is TRBJ2-2; D not resolved. With 9 bases removed from V and 6 bases from J, the gap between germline ends came to 8 bases. Germline-derived CDR1 and CDR2 are LNHDA and SQIVND (reference sequence). The CDR3 is made up of 11 amino acids. In DNA form, the CDR3 reads TGTGCCAGCAGAAAATCCGGGGAGCTGTTTTTT. Translating gives CASRKSGELFF.

The chain carries TRBV6-1 and TRBJ2-3, with 12 bases fitting TRBD2. This CDR3 has 15 amino acids. V dropped 7 bases and J dropped 2; count of bases not matched to a gene: 4. Germline V gene data show CDR1 as MNHNS and CDR2 as SASEGT. CDR3 in DNA: TGTGCCAGCAATGGACTAGCGGGAAACACAGATACGCAGTATTTT. Translating it yields CASNGLAGNTDTQYF.